Presented here are 23 T cell receptor beta chains from one specimen sequenced in a study of blood T cell repertoires in COVID-19. Produced via immunoSEQ multiplex PCR; TCRdb's table is partial and in-frame only. Of tens of thousands of clones listed, approximately 80% are singletons. Sequences were obtained from peripheral blood. The receptors here all came from a human donor with active or convalescent COVID-19. The donor label of this sample is uncertain.

This clone appeared a few times. J is TRBJ2-7 and V is TRBV12-3 or TRBV12-4, with D hard to call. The CDR3 totals 13 residues. Trimming shortened V by 2 bases and J by 2 bases, and 7 bases separated the two germline ends. The CDR3 sequence is CASSLIQTYEQYF. DNA of the CDR3: TGTGCCAGCAGTTTAATCCAGACCTACGAGCAGTACTTC.

This sequence joins TRBV27 and TRBJ2-7, with TRBD2 matching over 13 bases. With V trimmed by 8 bases and J by 3 bases, 1 base remained unmatched. The CDR3 has 13 amino acids. In germline, CDR1 is MNHEY, CDR2 SMNVEV (reference sequence). The CDR3 bases are TGTGCCAGCGGGACTAGCGGGATCTACGAGCAGTACTTC. Protein sequence: CASGTSGIYEQYF.

CDR3 residues: CASSTRGVDAYNEQFF. CDR3 nucleotide sequence: TGTGCCAGCAGCACCCGGGGGGTGGACGCCTACAATGAGCAGTTCTTC. The rearrangement joins TRBV9 to TRBJ2-1, with TRBD2 identical over 7 bases. The CDR3 totals 16 residues. Germline CDR1 and CDR2: SGDLS and YYNGEE. V lost 4 bases, J lost 2 bases, and 9 bases stayed unmatched.

The J gene is TRBJ2-1, the V gene TRBV3-1 (or the pseudogene TRBV3-2); 13 bases are a match to TRBD2. CDR3 length: 16 amino acids. V shed 1 base and J 9 bases; nucleotides not matched to a gene: 6. Germline V gene sequence: CDR1 LGHDT, CDR2 YNNKEL (reference sequence). This CDR3 reads CASSQGTSGRLTEQFF. The CDR3 bases are TGTGCCAGCAGCCAAGGGACTAGCGGGAGACTTACTGAGCAGTTCTTC.

This clone was found a few times. This chain uses TRBV5-1 with TRBJ1-2, with D unresolved. V lost 0 bases, J lost 4 bases, and 16 bases lay in between. The CDR3 has 16 amino acids. Per germline, CDR1 SGHRS and CDR2 YFSETQ. The CDR3: CASSLARSGISYGYTF. The CDR3 DNA follows: TGCGCCAGCAGCTTGGCTAGATCGGGGATCTCCTATGGCTACACCTTC.

V gene TRBV4-2 combines with J gene TRBJ1-6, with D possibly matching TRBD1 (5 bases). From germline, CDR1 is LGHNA and CDR2 YNFKEQ. The CDR3 extends over 17 amino acids. Trimming pared 5 bases from V and 0 bases from J, leaving 14 bases between. The DNA for the CDR3 is TGTGCCAGCAGCGAACCAGGGTGGAGCTCCTATAATTCACCCCTCCACTTT. This translates into CASSEPGWSSYNSPLHF.

The chain couples TRBV19 to TRBJ2-3; 7 bases fit TRBD2. Germline values: CDR1 LNHDA, CDR2 SQIVND (reference sequence). Trimming took 6 bases from V and 4 from J; bases not matched to a gene: 7. The CDR3 consists of 14 residues. CDR3 in amino acids: CASRWGGDADTQYF. The DNA for the CDR3 is TGTGCCAGTAGATGGGGGGGGGATGCAGATACGCAGTATTTT.

This clone was detected once. V and J are TRBV30 and TRBJ2-3, with TRBD2 identical over 8 bases. The ends lost 2 bases at V and 5 bases at J; junction bases unmatched: 12. There are 16 residues in the CDR3. Germline CDR1 and CDR2: GTSNPN and SVGIG (reference sequence). The CDR3 loop is CAWSKGGSGIGDTQYF. Written as DNA, the CDR3 is TGTGCCTGGAGTAAAGGCGGTAGCGGGATAGGAGATACGCAGTATTTT.

The chain recombines TRBV11-3 with TRBJ2-1; D is ambiguous. Germline lookup yields CDR1 SGHNT and CDR2 YENEEA. The V end was cut by 2 bases, the J end by 10 bases, with 9 bases between. CDR3 size: 12 residues. DNA for the CDR3: TGTGCCAGCAGCTTATCTGCCCTAGAGCAGTTCTTC. The encoded protein is CASSLSALEQFF.

As regards this clone: Its ends do not fully match the called genes, so a read error is possible. The chain is built from TRBV5-1 and TRBJ1-2, with 7 bases fitting TRBD1. The CDR3 spans 13 residues. The germline gives CDR1 SGHRS, CDR2 YFSETQ. The CDR3 protein is CATRDSTNFGYTF. Here the CDR3 DNA reads TGCGCCACTCGGGACAGTACCAACTTTGGCTACACCTTC.

A single count supports this clone. The chain joins TRBV4-2 to TRBJ2-1; D perhaps matches TRBD1 (7 bases). The germline V gene encodes CDR1 LGHNA and CDR2 YNFKEQ. CDR3 length: 17 amino acids. The germline V and J ends were trimmed by 3 bases and 7 bases, with 22 bases remaining between them. CDR3 nucleotide sequence: TGTGCCAGCAGCCACGAACAGGGGCTAGCGAATTCGAATGAGCAGTTCTTC. Amino acids: CASSHEQGLANSNEQFF.

CDR3 loop: CASSVDWNQPQHF. CDR3 coding DNA: TGTGCCAGCAGCGTAGACTGGAATCAGCCCCAGCATTTT. The chain employs TRBV9 and TRBJ1-5, with unresolved D. CDR1 is SGDLS and CDR2 is YYNGEE in the germline V gene. The CDR3 loop spans 13 amino acids. V was pared by 0 bases and J by 4 bases, with 5 bases between.

V gene TRBV28 combines with J gene TRBJ1-4; weak D call: TRBD1 (6 bases). Trimming took off 1 base at V and 4 bases at J, with 7 bases between the two ends. Germline V CDR1 and CDR2: MDHEN, SYDVKM. This CDR3 spans 14 amino acids. CDR3 in DNA: TGTGCCAGCAGTTTATCAGGGGTTAATGAAAAACTGTTTTTT. Translation: CASSLSGVNEKLFF.

The CDR3 loop reads CASSLSAGPSYEQYF. CDR3 DNA: TGTGCCAGCAGCTTGTCTGCAGGGCCCTCCTACGAGCAGTACTTC. The rearrangement uses TRBV5-5 and TRBJ2-7; a weak D match, TRBD1 (5 bases). Germline V lookup: CDR1 SGHKS, CDR2 YYEKEE (reference sequence). CDR3 length: 15 residues. Trimming cost V 1 base and J 0 bases, with 11 bases left between them.

This chain joins TRBV7-9 and TRBJ2-1; 8 nucleotides line up with TRBD1. CDR1 and CDR2 (germline): SEHNR, FQNEAQ (reference sequence). The ends lost 4 bases at V and 8 bases at J; junction bases unmatched: 7. The CDR3 runs 14 residues. The CDR3 coding sequence is TGTGCCAGCAGCTCCGGGACAGGTTTCGATGAGCAGTTCTTC. This codes for CASSSGTGFDEQFF.

V gene TRBV7-6 combines with J gene TRBJ1-2, with a tentative D call TRBD1 (6 bases). This CDR3 spans 15 amino acids. Trimming cost V 4 bases and J 2 bases, with 14 bases left between them. Germline assignment: CDR1 SGHVS and CDR2 FNYEAQ. CDR3 sequence: CASSSPGVSNYGYTF. CDR3 DNA sequence: TGTGCCAGCAGCTCCCCAGGGGTCTCCAACTATGGCTACACCTTC. Full variable domain (rest looked up from reference TRBV7-6 and TRBJ1-2): GAGVSQSPRYKVTKRGQDVALRCDPISGHVSLYWYRQALGQGPEFLTYFNYEAQQDKSGLPNDRFSAERPEGSISTLTIQRTEQRDSAMYRCASSSPGVSNYGYTFGSGTRLTVV.

The chain joins TRBV7-2 to TRBJ1-2, with a tentative D call TRBD1 (5 bases). V lost 3 bases to trimming and J lost 4 bases, with 15 bases between them. The CDR3 consists of 15 residues. Germline V gene sequence: CDR1 SGHTA, CDR2 FQGNSA. CDR3 DNA: TGTGCCAGCAGCTTCGTAGGTCAGGGATCCTATGGCTACACCTTC. Its translation is CASSFVGQGSYGYTF.

In this sample, this clone turned up a few times. The CDR3 loop is CASSQMDRGLGNTIYF. DNA for the CDR3: TGCGCCAGCAGCCAAATGGACAGGGGGCTTGGAAACACCATATATTTT. The rearrangement uses TRBV4-1 and TRBJ1-3; the match to TRBD1 covers 11 bases. Per germline, CDR1 MGHRA and CDR2 YSYEKL. This CDR3 is 16 amino acids long. J was trimmed by 3 bases and V by 2 bases; bases with no gene match: 3.

The chain carries TRBV27 and TRBJ1-2, with a possible D match to TRBD1 (6 bases). This CDR3 comprises 14 residues. The germline V and J ends were trimmed by 10 bases and 2 bases, with 17 bases remaining between them. From germline, CDR1 is MNHEY and CDR2 SMNVEV (reference sequence). CDR3 sequence reads: CATEGQGLNYGYTF. Here the CDR3 DNA reads TGTGCCACAGAGGGGCAGGGGTTAAACTATGGCTACACCTTC.

This clone was observed at least ten times. V gene TRBV7-3 combines with J gene TRBJ2-1, with D unclear. Per germline, CDR1 SGHTA and CDR2 FQGTGA. CDR3 length: 16 amino acids. Deletions cut 0 bases from V and 5 bases from J, with 14 bases between. The chain's CDR3 is CASSLTSTPTDNEQFF. In nucleotides, the CDR3 is TGTGCCAGCAGCTTAACGTCAACTCCCACCGACAATGAGCAGTTCTTC. Complete variable domain (other parts from reference TRBV7-3 and TRBJ2-1): GAGVSQTPSNKVTEKGKYVELRCDPISGHTALYWYRQSLGQGPEFLIYFQGTGAADDSGLPNDRFFAVRPEGSVSTLKIQRTERGDSAVYLCASSLTSTPTDNEQFFGPGTRLTVL.

This chain links TRBV5-1 with TRBJ2-3; D may be TRBD1 (6 bases). The germline CDR1 and CDR2 sequences are SGHRS and YFSETQ. Trimming took off 0 bases at V and 1 base at J, with 12 bases between the two ends. The CDR3 extends over 16 amino acids. This CDR3 reads CASSLEGDQGTDTQYF. DNA of the CDR3: TGCGCCAGCAGCTTGGAGGGGGACCAAGGCACAGATACGCAGTATTTT.

V gene TRBV2 combines with J gene TRBJ2-5; 9 nucleotides agree with TRBD2. Germline CDR1 reads SNHLY; CDR2 reads FYNNEI. The length of the CDR3 is 18 residues. Losses at the gene ends were 3 bases for V and 3 bases for J; bases not matched to a gene: 14. The CDR3 reads CASSDPGTSPRAKETQYF. The CDR3 region has the DNA TGTGCCAGCAGTGATCCCGGGACTAGCCCCCGCGCGAAAGAGACCCAGTACTTC.

The rearrangement uses TRBV6-5 and TRBJ1-2, with a tentative D call TRBD1 (6 bases). The CDR3 spans 14 residues. V lost 0 bases and J lost 7, with 12 bases in between. Germline CDR1 reads MNHEY; CDR2 reads SVGAGI. CDR3 coding DNA: TGTGCCAGCAGTTACTCCACAGGGAGGGGTGGCTACACCTTC. It encodes CASSYSTGRGGYTF.